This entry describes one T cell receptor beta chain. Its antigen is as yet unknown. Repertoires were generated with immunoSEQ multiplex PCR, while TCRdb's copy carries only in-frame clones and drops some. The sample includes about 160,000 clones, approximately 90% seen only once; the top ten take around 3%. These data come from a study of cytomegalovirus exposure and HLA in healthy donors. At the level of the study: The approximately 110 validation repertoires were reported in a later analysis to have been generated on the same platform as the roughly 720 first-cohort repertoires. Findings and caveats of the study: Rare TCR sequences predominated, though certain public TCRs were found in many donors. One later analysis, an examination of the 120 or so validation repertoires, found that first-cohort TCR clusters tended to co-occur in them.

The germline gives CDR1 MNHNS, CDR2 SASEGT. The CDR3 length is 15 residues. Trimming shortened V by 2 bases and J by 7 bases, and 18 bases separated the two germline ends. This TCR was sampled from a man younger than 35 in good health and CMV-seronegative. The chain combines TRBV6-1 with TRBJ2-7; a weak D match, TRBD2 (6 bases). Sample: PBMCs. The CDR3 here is CASSESTGGVAEQYF. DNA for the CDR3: TGTGCCAGCAGTGAATCGACCGGCGGGGTGGCGGAGCAGTACTTC.